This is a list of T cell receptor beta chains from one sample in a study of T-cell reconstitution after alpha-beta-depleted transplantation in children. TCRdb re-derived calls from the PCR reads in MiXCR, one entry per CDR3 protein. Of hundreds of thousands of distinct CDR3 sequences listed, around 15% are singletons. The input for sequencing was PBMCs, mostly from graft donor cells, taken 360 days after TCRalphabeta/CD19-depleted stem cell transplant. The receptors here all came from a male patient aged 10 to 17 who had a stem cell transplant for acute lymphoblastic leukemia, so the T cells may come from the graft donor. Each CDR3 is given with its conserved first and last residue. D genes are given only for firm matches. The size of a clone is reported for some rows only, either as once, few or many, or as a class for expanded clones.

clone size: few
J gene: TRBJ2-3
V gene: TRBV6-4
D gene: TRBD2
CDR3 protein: CASSELPVTSGIQDTQYF
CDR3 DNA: TGTGCCAGCAGTGAGTTGCCGGTAACTAGCGGGATACAAGATACGCAGTATTTT

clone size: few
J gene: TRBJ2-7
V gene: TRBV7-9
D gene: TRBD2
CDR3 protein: CASSLVGGRKDGEQYF
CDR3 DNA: TGTGCCAGCAGCTTAGTCGGCGGGAGAAAGGATGGCGAGCAGTACTTC

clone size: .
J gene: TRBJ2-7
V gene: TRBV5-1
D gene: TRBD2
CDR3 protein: CASSLGLAGPGSYEQYF
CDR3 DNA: TGCGCCAGCAGCTTGGGCCTAGCGGGACCAGGGTCCTACGAGCAGTACTTC

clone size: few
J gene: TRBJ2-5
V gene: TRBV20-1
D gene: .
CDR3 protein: CSARDGRETQYF
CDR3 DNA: TGCAGTGCTAGAGATGGGAGGGAGACCCAGTACTTC

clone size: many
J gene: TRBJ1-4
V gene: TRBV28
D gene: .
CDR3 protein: CASSPTWNEKLFF
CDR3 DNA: TGTGCCAGCAGCCCAACCTGGAATGAAAAACTGTTTTTT

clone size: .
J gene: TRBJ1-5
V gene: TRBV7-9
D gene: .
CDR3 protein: CASSLAEGLRSNQPQHF
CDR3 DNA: TGTGCCAGCAGCTTAGCAGAGGGGCTGCGGTCAAATCAGCCCCAGCATTTT

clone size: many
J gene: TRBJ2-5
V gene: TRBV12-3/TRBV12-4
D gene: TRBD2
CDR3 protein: CASSFETSGYEETQYF
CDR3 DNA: TGTGCCAGCAGTTTTGAGACTAGCGGGTACGAAGAGACCCAGTACTTC

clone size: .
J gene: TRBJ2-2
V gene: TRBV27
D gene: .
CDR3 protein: CASSTKRVWGRGYPGELFF
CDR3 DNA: TGTGCCAGCAGTACTAAGCGGGTGTGGGGGAGAGGTTACCCCGGGGAGCTGTTTTTT

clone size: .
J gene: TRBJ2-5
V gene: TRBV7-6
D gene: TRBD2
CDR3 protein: CASRPAGVAVQETQYF
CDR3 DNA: TGTGCCAGCCGCCCGGCGGGGGTAGCGGTTCAAGAGACCCAGTACTTC

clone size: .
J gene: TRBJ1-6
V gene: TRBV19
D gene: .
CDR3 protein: CASNPRGVGSPLHF
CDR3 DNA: TGTGCCAGTAACCCACGGGGAGTGGGGTCACCCCTCCACTTT

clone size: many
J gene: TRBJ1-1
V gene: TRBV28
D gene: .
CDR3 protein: CASSFPPPMNTEAFF
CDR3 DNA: TGTGCCAGCAGTTTCCCCCCCCCCATGAACACTGAAGCTTTCTTT

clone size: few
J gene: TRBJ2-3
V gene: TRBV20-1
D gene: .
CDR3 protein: CSAGTSTDTQYF
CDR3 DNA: TGCAGTGCTGGGACTAGCACAGATACGCAGTATTTT

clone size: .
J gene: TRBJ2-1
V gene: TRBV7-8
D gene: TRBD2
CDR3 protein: CASSSASSGIYNEQFF
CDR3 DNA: TGTGCCAGCAGCTCCGCTTCTAGCGGAATCTACAATGAGCAGTTCTTC

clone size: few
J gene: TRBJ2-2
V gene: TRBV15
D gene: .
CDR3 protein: CATSRDPFVGQNTGELFF
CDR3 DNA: TGTGCCACCAGCAGAGATCCGTTTGTAGGACAGAACACCGGGGAGCTGTTTTTT

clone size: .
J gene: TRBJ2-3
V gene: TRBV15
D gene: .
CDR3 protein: CATSREGASPGTQYF
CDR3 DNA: TGTGCCACCAGCAGAGAGGGAGCTTCGCCGGGTACGCAGTATTTT

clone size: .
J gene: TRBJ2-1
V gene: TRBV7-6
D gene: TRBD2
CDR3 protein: CASSLAGARAGEQFF
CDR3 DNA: TGTGCCAGCAGCTTAGCAGGGGCGCGAGCGGGGGAGCAGTTCTTC

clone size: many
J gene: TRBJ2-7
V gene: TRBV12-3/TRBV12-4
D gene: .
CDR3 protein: CASSYLGFSYEQYF
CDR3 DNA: TGTGCCAGCAGTTATCTGGGCTTCTCCTACGAGCAGTACTTC

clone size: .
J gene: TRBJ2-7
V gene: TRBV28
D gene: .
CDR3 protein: CASQNTYEQYF
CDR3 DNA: TGTGCCAGCCAAAACACTTACGAGCAGTACTTC

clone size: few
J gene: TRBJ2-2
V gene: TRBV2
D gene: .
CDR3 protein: CASSEVTGELFF
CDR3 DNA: TGTGCCAGCAGTGAGGTGACCGGGGAGCTGTTTTTT

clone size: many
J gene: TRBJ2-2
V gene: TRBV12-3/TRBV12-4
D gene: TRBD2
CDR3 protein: CASSSPGLAGDPGELFF
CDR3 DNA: TGTGCCAGCAGTTCTCCGGGACTAGCGGGAGATCCCGGGGAGCTGTTTTTT

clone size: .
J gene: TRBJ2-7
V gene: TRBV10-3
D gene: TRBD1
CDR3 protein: CAISGRDRVVYEQYF
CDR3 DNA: TGTGCCATCAGTGGCCGGGACAGGGTGGTCTACGAGCAGTACTTC

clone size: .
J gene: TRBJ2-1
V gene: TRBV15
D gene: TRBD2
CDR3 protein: CATSRDRTSVRNEQFF
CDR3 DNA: TGTGCCACCAGCAGAGATCGGACTAGCGTGCGCAATGAGCAGTTCTTC

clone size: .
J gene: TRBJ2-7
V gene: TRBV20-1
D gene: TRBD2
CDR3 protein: CSAGGGLAGLLPYEQYF
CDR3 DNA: TGCAGTGCTGGGGGCGGGCTAGCGGGCTTACTCCCCTACGAGCAGTACTTC

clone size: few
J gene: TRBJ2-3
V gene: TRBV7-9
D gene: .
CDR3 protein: CASSHPPRGPWTDTQYF
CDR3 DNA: TGTGCCAGCAGCCATCCCCCTCGGGGGCCGTGGACAGATACGCAGTATTTT

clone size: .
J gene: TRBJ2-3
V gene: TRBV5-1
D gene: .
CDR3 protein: CASSPPSPDGDIDTQYF
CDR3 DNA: TGCGCCAGCAGCCCACCTAGCCCCGACGGGGACATAGATACGCAGTATTTT

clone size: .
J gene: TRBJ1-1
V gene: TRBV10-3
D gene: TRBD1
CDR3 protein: CAISRQGLGDTEAFF
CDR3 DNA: TGTGCCATCAGCCGACAGGGGTTAGGGGACACTGAAGCTTTCTTT

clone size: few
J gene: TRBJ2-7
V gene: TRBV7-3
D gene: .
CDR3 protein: CASSLIPAGTPHEQYF
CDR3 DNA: TGTGCCAGCAGCTTAATCCCTGCCGGGACACCCCACGAGCAGTACTTC

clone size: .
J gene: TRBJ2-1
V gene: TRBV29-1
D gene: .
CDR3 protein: CSSRVAARASRYNEQFF
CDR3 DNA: TGCTCAAGCAGGGTTGCGGCCCGGGCTAGCAGGTACAATGAGCAGTTCTTC

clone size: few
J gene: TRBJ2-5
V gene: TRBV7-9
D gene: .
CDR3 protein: CASSLVAQGGETQYF
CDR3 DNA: TGTGCCAGCAGCTTAGTGGCACAGGGAGGAGAGACCCAGTACTTC

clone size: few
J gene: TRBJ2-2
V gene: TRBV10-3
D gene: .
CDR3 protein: CAISESRQRAGELFF
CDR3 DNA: TGTGCCATCAGTGAGTCTCGCCAGAGGGCCGGGGAGCTGTTTTTT

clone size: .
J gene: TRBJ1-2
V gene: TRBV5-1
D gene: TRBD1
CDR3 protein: CASSLRGTGYGYTF
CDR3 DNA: TGCGCCAGCAGCTTGCGTGGGACAGGGTATGGCTACACCTTC

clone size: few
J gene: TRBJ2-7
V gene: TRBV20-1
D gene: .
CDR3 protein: CSANSHSYEQYF
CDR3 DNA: TGCAGTGCTAACAGCCACTCCTACGAGCAGTACTTC

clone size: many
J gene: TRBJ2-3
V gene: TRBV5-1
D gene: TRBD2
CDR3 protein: CASSGTSGTDTQYF
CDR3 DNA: TGTGCCAGCAGTGGGACTAGCGGCACAGATACGCAGTATTTT

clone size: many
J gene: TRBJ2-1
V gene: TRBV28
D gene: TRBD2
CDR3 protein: CASTRLAGVNEQFF
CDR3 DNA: TGTGCCAGCACTAGACTAGCGGGAGTCAATGAGCAGTTCTTC

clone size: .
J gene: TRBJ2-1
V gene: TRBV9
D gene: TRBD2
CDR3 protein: CASSVGLAGGLRTYNEQFF
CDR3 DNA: TGTGCCAGCAGCGTAGGACTAGCGGGAGGATTAAGGACCTACAATGAGCAGTTCTTC

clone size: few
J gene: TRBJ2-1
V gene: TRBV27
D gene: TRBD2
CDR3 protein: CASSPPGARAGGSEQFF
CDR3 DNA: TGTGCCAGCAGTCCCCCCGGAGCAAGAGCGGGAGGGAGTGAGCAGTTCTTC

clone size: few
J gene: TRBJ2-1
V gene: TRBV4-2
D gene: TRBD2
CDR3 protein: CASSQVVVAGEEGNEQFF
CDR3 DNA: TGTGCCAGCAGCCAGGTGGTCGTAGCGGGAGAGGAAGGGAATGAGCAGTTCTTC

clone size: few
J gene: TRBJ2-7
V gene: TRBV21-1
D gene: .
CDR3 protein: CASPWGEGSVPPSYEQYF
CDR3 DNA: .

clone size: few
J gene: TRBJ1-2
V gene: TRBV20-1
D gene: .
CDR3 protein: CSARDRTVSGYTF
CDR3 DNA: TGCAGTGCTAGAGATCGGACGGTCAGTGGCTACACCTTC

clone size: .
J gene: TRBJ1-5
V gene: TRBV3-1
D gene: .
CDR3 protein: CASSQDPGKGRQPQHF
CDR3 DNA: TGTGCCAGCAGCCAAGATCCGGGGAAGGGGCGCCAGCCCCAGCATTTT

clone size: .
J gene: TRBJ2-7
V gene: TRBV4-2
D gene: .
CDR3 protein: CASSQATSKSHEQYF
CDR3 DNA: TGTGCCAGCAGCCAAGCTACTAGCAAGAGCCACGAGCAGTACTTC

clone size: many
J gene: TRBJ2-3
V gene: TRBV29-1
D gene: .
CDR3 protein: CSVLRHVGTDTQYF
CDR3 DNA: TGCAGCGTCCTCAGACATGTAGGCACAGATACGCAGTATTTT

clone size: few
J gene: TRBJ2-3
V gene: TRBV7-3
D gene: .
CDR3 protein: CASSPAGAADTQYF
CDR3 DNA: TGTGCCAGCAGCCCCGCGGGGGCGGCAGATACGCAGTATTTT

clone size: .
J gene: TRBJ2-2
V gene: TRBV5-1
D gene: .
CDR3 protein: CASSRGLTNTGELFF
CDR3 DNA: TGCGCCAGCAGCCGGGGACTGACGAACACCGGGGAGCTGTTTTTT

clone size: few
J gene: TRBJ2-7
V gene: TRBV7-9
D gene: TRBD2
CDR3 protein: CASSNIAGGYEQYF
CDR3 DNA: TGTGCCAGCAGTAACATAGCGGGAGGCTACGAGCAGTACTTC

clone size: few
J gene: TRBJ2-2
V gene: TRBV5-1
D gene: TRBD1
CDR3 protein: CASSLRLKPGQGATGELFF
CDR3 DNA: TGCGCCAGCAGCCTCAGGCTAAAACCGGGACAGGGGGCTACCGGGGAGCTGTTTTTT

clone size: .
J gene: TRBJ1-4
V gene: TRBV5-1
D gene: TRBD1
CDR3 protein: CASSRGQGPATNEKLFF
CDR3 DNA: TGCGCCAGCAGCCGGGGACAGGGACCTGCAACTAATGAAAAACTGTTTTTT

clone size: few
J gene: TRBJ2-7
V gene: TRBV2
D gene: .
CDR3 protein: CASSAVRGYSYEQYF
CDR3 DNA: TGTGCCAGCAGTGCGGTACGCGGGTACTCCTACGAGCAGTACTTC

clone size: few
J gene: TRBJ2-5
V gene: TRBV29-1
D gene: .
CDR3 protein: CSVAETQYF
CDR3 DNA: TGCAGCGTTGCGGAGACCCAGTACTTC

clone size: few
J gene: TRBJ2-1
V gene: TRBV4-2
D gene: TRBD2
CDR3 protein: CASSQDGGLAGDNEQFF
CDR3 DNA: TGTGCCAGCAGCCAAGATGGGGGACTAGCGGGAGATAATGAGCAGTTCTTC

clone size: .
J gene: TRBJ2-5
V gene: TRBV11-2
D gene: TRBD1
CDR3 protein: CASSSPTGEETQYF
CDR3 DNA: TGTGCCAGCAGCTCACCCACAGGGGAAGAGACCCAGTACTTC

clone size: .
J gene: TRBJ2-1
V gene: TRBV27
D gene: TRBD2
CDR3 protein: CASSGLAGAAAKQFF
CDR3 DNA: TGTGCCAGCAGTGGCCTAGCGGGAGCCGCAGCCAAGCAGTTCTTC

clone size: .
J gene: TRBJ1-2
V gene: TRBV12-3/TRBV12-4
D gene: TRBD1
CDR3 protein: CASRVQGNYGYTF
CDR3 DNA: TGTGCCAGCAGAGTACAGGGGAACTATGGCTACACCTTC

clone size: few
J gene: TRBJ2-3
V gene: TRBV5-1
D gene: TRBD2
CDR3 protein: CASSLLPAARGLAGGITDTQYF
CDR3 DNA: TGCGCCAGCAGCTTACTACCTGCGGCTAGGGGACTAGCGGGAGGCATCACAGATACGCAGTATTTT

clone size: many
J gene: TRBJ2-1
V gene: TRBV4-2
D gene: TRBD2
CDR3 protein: CASSRGTSESYNEQFF
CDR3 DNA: TGTGCCAGCAGCCGTGGGACTAGCGAATCCTACAATGAGCAGTTCTTC

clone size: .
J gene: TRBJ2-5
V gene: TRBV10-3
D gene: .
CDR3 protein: CAISESQETQYF
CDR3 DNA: TGTGCCATCAGTGAGTCCCAAGAGACCCAGTACTTC

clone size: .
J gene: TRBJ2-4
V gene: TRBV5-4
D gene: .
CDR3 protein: CASSNPDGVKNIQYF
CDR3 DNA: TGTGCCAGCAGCAACCCGGACGGTGTCAAAAACATTCAGTACTTC

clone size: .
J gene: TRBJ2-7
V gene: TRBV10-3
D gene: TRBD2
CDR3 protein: CAISGLAGNYEQYF
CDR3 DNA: TGTGCCATCAGTGGGCTAGCGGGAAACTACGAGCAGTACTTC

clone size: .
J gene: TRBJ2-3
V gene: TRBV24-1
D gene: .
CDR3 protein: CATSDLGYSGGDTQYF
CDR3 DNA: TGTGCCACCAGTGATTTGGGGTACTCCGGCGGGGATACGCAGTATTTT